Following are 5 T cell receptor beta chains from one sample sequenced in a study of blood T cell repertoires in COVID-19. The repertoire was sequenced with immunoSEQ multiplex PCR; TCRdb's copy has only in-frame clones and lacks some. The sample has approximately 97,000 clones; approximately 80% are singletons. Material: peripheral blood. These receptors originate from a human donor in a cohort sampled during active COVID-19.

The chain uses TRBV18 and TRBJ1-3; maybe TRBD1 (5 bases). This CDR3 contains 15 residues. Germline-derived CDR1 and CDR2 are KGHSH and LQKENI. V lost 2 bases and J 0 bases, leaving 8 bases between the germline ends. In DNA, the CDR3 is TGTGCCAGCTCACCAGGGGGGGACTCTGGAAACACCATATATTTT. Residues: CASSPGGDSGNTIYF.

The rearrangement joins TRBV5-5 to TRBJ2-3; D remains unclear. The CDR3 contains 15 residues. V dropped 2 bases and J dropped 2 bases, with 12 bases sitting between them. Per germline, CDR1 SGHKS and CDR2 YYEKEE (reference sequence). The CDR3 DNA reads TGTGCCAGCAGCTTCCTAGTGACCTTCACAGATACGCAGTATTTT. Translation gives CASSFLVTFTDTQYF.

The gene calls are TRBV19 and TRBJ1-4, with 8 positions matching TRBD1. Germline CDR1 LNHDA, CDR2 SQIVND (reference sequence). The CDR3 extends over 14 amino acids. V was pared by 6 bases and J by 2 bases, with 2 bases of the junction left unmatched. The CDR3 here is CASRDRETNEKLFF. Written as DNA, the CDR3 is TGTGCCAGTAGGGACAGGGAGACTAATGAAAAACTGTTTTTT.

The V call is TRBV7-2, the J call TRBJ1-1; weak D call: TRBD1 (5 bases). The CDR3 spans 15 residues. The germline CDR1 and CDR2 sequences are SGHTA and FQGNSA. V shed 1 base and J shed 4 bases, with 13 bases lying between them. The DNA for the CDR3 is TGTGCCAGCAGCTTAGGAAGGTCTAGGGGCACTGAAGCTTTCTTT. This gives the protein CASSLGRSRGTEAFF.

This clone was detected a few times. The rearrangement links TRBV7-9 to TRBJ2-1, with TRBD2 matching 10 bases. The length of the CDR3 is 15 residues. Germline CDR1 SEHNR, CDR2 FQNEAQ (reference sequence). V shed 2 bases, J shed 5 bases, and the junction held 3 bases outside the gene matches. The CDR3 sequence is CASSLLSGGNNEQFF. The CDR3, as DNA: TGTGCCAGCAGCTTACTTAGCGGGGGGAACAATGAGCAGTTCTTC.